This is a list of T cell receptor beta chains from one sample in a study of T cells after yellow fever vaccination. Each CDR3 protein is one row after TCRdb ran MiXCR on the 5' RACE reads. The sample lists 300,000 or so distinct CDR3 sequences; around 8.6% were seen once. This specimen consisted of CD4+ T cells sorted from PBMCs, obtained 5 days after the yellow fever booster vaccination. Receptors originate from a man younger than 35 who received the YFV17D yellow fever vaccine. CDR3s include the opening cysteine and the closing phenylalanine or tryptophan. A D gene is named only where the DNA matches it firmly. Part of the rows lack a size; the others show once, few, many or a class for expanded clones.

TRBV5-4	few	TRBD2	TRBJ2-2	TGTGCCAGTCACCGCGGGGGGGGTAGCACCGGGGAGCTGTTTTTT	CASHRGGGSTGELFF
TRBV9	few	.	TRBJ1-3	TGTGCCAGCAGCGTAGGAGGGGAAGCTGGAAACACCATATATTTT	CASSVGGEAGNTIYF
TRBV11-3	few	TRBD1	TRBJ1-1	TGTGCCAGCAGCTTAGGACAGGGCACCCGTGAAGCTTTCTTT	CASSLGQGTREAFF
TRBV18	few	.	TRBJ2-1	TGTGCCAGCTCACCCAATTACAATGAGCAGTTCTTC	CASSPNYNEQFF
TRBV5-6	few	TRBD2	TRBJ2-7	TGTGCCAGCAGCTTCTGGACTAGCGGGGGCTACGAGCAGTACTTC	CASSFWTSGGYEQYF
TRBV7-9	.	TRBD1	TRBJ1-1	TGTGCCAGCAGCTTCTCGACAGGGGGCACTGAAGCTTTCTTT	CASSFSTGGTEAFF
TRBV5-6	.	TRBD2	TRBJ2-5	TGTGCCAGCAGCTCGGGACTAGACGGTGAGACCCAGTACTTC	CASSSGLDGETQYF
TRBV9	.	TRBD1	TRBJ1-6	TGTGCCAGCAGCCCTCGGGACAGCTATAATTCACCCCTCCACTTT	CASSPRDSYNSPLHF
TRBV9	.	.	TRBJ1-4	TGTGCCAGCAGCACGACGGAACTGAATGAAAAACTGTTTTTT	CASSTTELNEKLFF
TRBV30	.	TRBD2	TRBJ2-1	TGTGCCTGTACGCGGGGGAGATACAATGAGCAGTTCTTC	CACTRGRYNEQFF
TRBV5-1	many	.	TRBJ1-1	TGTGCCAGCAGCTTAGTGGGAGGGGCTGAAGCTTTCTTT	CASSLVGGAEAFF
TRBV5-1	.	.	TRBJ2-7	TGCGCCAGCAGCTTGGCAGCAGGGTACGACGAGCAGTACTTC	CASSLAAGYDEQYF
TRBV2	few	.	TRBJ1-3	TGTGCCAGCAAGGTGCAGGGCCCTGGAAACACCATATATTTT	CASKVQGPGNTIYF
TRBV5-1	.	.	TRBJ1-1	TGCGCCAGCAGCTTGGCCAACACAGGGCGAATGGACACTGAAGCTTTCTTT	CASSLANTGRMDTEAFF
TRBV11-2	few	.	TRBJ1-5	TGTGCCAGCAGCCGCGGACAGACCAATCAGCCCCAGCATTTT	CASSRGQTNQPQHF
TRBV20-1	few	TRBD1	TRBJ2-1	TGCAGTGCTAGAGGGGCAGGGGGCGATTACAATGAGCAGTTCTTC	CSARGAGGDYNEQFF
TRBV28	few	TRBD1	TRBJ1-2	TGTGCCAGCAGTTTCGAACAGGGGGATGTCTATGGCTACACCTTC	CASSFEQGDVYGYTF
TRBV11-2	few	.	TRBJ2-7	TGTGCCAGCAGCCAGGGACGGCCCTACGAGCAGTACTTC	CASSQGRPYEQYF
TRBV5-8	few	.	TRBJ1-2	TGTGCCAGCAGCTTCGGCCAGTATGGCTACACCTTC	CASSFGQYGYTF
TRBV15	few	.	TRBJ2-2	TGTGCCACCGACCTGGAGGGGGAAAGGACCGGGGAGCTGTTTTTT	CATDLEGERTGELFF